This T cell receptor (beta chain) was sequenced during a study of beta chain features in type 1 diabetes. Study-wide points: Type 1 diabetes patients showed a moderate but significant shortening of TCRB CDR3s in all four CD4+ subsets.

The whole isolated RNA underwent reverse transcription, so sequencing captured expressed TCRB transcripts. Reads from naive, central memory and regulatory T cell samples averaged about 3.8 million. Clones were read by immunoSEQ multiplex PCR, and TCRdb kept only the in-frame ones, dropping some. The table records approximately 280,000 clones, around 16% of them present only once. The V end was cut by 3 bases, the J end by 1 base, with 6 bases between. CDR1 is SEHNR, CDR2 FQNEAQ, per germline (reference sequence). The CDR3 consists of 14 residues. The sample holds a few counts of this clone. Its specificity is unknown.

Sequences were obtained from naive CD4+ T cells from blood. V and J are TRBV7-9 and TRBJ1-4; D gene uncertain. The source of this sequence is a man between 18 and 35 years old with type 1 diabetes. The CDR3 DNA reads as TGTGCCAGCAGCTTTTCTTTAACTAATGAAAAACTGTTTTTT. Translation: CASSFSLTNEKLFF. Supplemented by reference TRBV7-9 and TRBJ1-4, the full variable domain reads DTGVSQNPRHKITKRGQNVTFRCDPISEHNRLYWYRQTLGQGPEFLTYFQNEAQLEKSRLLSDRFSAERPKGSFSTLEIQRTEQGDSAMYLCASSFSLTNEKLFFGSGTQLSVL.